The rows below give T cell receptor beta chains drawn from one sample of a study of shared clonotypes between healthy human individuals. Generated by immunoSEQ multiplex PCR, the TCRdb table keeps only in-frame clones and is missing some. This sample has roughly 2 million clones, with approximately 94% found just once. The sample consisted of naive CD4+ T cells sorted from blood. These receptors came from a man aged 18 to 29 in good health. The CDR3 runs from the conserved cysteine through the conserved F or W. D genes are given only for firm matches. Rows may omit the clone size; those that give it use once, few, many or a size class.

j_call | clone_size | v_call | d_call | cdr3_nt | cdr3_aa
TRBJ1-1 | - | TRBV10-2 | TRBD1 | TGCGCCAGCAGTGAGGACTATGGACAGGCACGGAACACTGAAGCTTTCTTT | CASSEDYGQARNTEAFF
TRBJ2-3 | once | TRBV6-5 | - | TGTGCCAGCAGTCAAGGGGATACGCAGTATTTT | CASSQGDTQYF
TRBJ2-3 | - | TRBV7-9 | TRBD1 | TGTGCCACCGTTCGGACAGGCAACACAGATACGCAGTATTTT | CATVRTGNTDTQYF
TRBJ2-1 | once | TRBV9 | - | TGTGCCAGCAGCGTAGATTATCCAGGGACCTACAATGAGCAGTTCTTC | CASSVDYPGTYNEQFF
TRBJ1-1 | few | TRBV30 | - | TGTGCCTGGAGTGTAGGCGCATCGAACACTGAAGCTTTCTTT | CAWSVGASNTEAFF
TRBJ1-5 | - | TRBV30 | - | TGTGCCTGGAGTACTAGAACGCGGACTCAGCCCCAGCATTTT | CAWSTRTRTQPQHF
TRBJ2-1 | - | TRBV5-1 | TRBD1 | TGCGCCAGCAGCCACGCCACCGGGACAGGGCCGGGGCAGTTCTTC | CASSHATGTGPGQFF
TRBJ1-1 | - | TRBV7-3 | TRBD1 | TGTGCCAGCAGCCTACAGGGGATCACTGAAGCTTTCTTT | CASSLQGITEAFF
TRBJ2-7 | - | TRBV7-9 | TRBD1 | TGTGCCAGCAGCTTTGACAGGGGGTACGAGCAGTACTTC | CASSFDRGYEQYF
TRBJ2-4 | - | TRBV18 | - | TGTGCCAGCTCACCACCCTCCATTGACCTAGCCAAAAACATTCAGTACTTC | CASSPPSIDLAKNIQYF
TRBJ2-3 | - | TRBV6-1 | - | TGTGCCAGCAGTGAAAGGTTACGCGTCAACACAGATACGCAGTATTTT | CASSERLRVNTDTQYF
TRBJ1-2 | - | TRBV5-1 | - | TGCGCCAGCAGCTTGGAAAGGGAAGGCTACACCTTC | CASSLEREGYTF
TRBJ2-5 | - | TRBV28 | TRBD2 | TGTGCCAGCAGTAGTAGCGGGGGTGGAGAGACCCAGTACTTC | CASSSSGGGETQYF
TRBJ1-1 | once | TRBV6-6 | - | TGTGCCAGCAGGGATCCAGGCGCTGAAGCTTTCTTT | CASRDPGAEAFF
TRBJ1-5 | - | TRBV4-1 | - | TGCGCCAGCAGCCGATCTGACAGGATAAAGCCCCAGCATTTT | CASSRSDRIKPQHF
TRBJ1-2 | - | TRBV7-8 | - | TGTGCCAGCAGCTTAGAGTCGGAGTCAGCTTTTGGCTACACCTTC | CASSLESESAFGYTF
TRBJ2-2 | - | TRBV10-1 | - | TGCGCCAGCAGTGAGTCGTGGGGTTACACCGGGGAGCTGTTTTTT | CASSESWGYTGELFF
TRBJ2-3 | - | TRBV29-1 | TRBD2 | TGCAGCGTTGAAGGGACAGCGGGAGGCACAGATACGCAGTATTTT | CSVEGTAGGTDTQYF
TRBJ2-7 | - | TRBV7-3 | - | TGTGCCAGCAGCGTTGGACACGCGCTTACCTACGAGCAGTACTTC | CASSVGHALTYEQYF
TRBJ1-3 | - | TRBV6-5 | - | TGTGCCAGCAAGAGGAACTCTGGAAACACCATATATTTT | CASKRNSGNTIYF
TRBJ1-3 | once | TRBV6-5 | - | TGTGCCAGCAGTTACTCGACGGACCCAAACACCATATATTTT | CASSYSTDPNTIYF
TRBJ1-2 | - | TRBV7-2 | - | TGTGCCAGCACCCTTGGCGGGACGGTCTATGGCTACACCTTC | CASTLGGTVYGYTF
TRBJ2-1 | - | TRBV9 | - | TGTGCCAGCAGCGAGACAGCCCAGTCCTTATACAATGAGCAGTTCTTC | CASSETAQSLYNEQFF
TRBJ1-2 | - | TRBV6-5 | TRBD1 | TGTGCCAGCAGGACAGGGGGAGGTAACTATGGCTACACCTTC | CASRTGGGNYGYTF
TRBJ1-1 | - | TRBV6-5 | TRBD1 | TGTGCCAGCAGCCGGACAGGGGGCGGCACTGAAGCTTTCTTT | CASSRTGGGTEAFF
TRBJ2-7 | - | TRBV11-3 | - | TGTGCCAGCAGCCGAGGTTACCCCTACGAGCAGTACTTC | CASSRGYPYEQYF
TRBJ2-5 | - | TRBV30 | TRBD2 | TGTGCCCGAGCCGCGGGACTAGCGGGGACGGAGACCCAGTACTTC | CARAAGLAGTETQYF
TRBJ2-1 | - | TRBV6-1 | - | TGTGCCAGCGGTGGGAGCGGGAATGAGCAGTTCTTC | CASGGSGNEQFF
TRBJ1-2 | - | TRBV10-3 | - | TGTGCCATCCGAGACAGGCCTAACTATGGCTACACCTTC | CAIRDRPNYGYTF
TRBJ2-3 | - | TRBV5-1 | - | TGCGCCAGCAGCTTGGGATTAGCGTGGGATACGCAGTATTTT | CASSLGLAWDTQYF
TRBJ2-7 | once | TRBV29-1 | - | TGCAGCGTTAAATCAGGGGTTAGCTCCTACGAGCAGTACTTC | CSVKSGVSSYEQYF
TRBJ2-2 | - | TRBV2 | - | TGTGCCAGCAGGAGGCAGGACACCGGGGAGCTGTTTTTT | CASRRQDTGELFF
TRBJ2-7 | - | TRBV7-9 | - | TGTGCCAGCAGCCGCCCAGGGGGGTCCTACGAGCAGTACTTC | CASSRPGGSYEQYF
TRBJ1-6 | - | TRBV2 | - | TGTGCCAGCAGGGGATCCGGGACGAATAATTCACCCCTCCACTTT | CASRGSGTNNSPLHF
TRBJ2-5 | - | TRBV5-4 | - | TGTGCCAGCAGCCCGGGACACCAAGAGACCCAGTACTTC | CASSPGHQETQYF
TRBJ1-5 | - | TRBV2 | - | TGTGCCAGCAGTGAGTGGGGGGCAAGTCAGCCCCAGCATTTT | CASSEWGASQPQHF
TRBJ2-3 | once | TRBV6-1 | TRBD1 | TGTGCCAGCAGTGAAATGGACAGGCCAGATACGCAGTATTTT | CASSEMDRPDTQYF
TRBJ1-6 | - | TRBV2 | TRBD1 | TGTGCCAGCAGGGAGACAGGGAGCGGTTCACCCCTCCACTTT | CASRETGSGSPLHF
TRBJ2-7 | - | TRBV9 | TRBD1 | TGTGCCAGCAGCGCGGAGCCATGGACAGGGGGAAGCTACGAGCAGTACTTC | CASSAEPWTGGSYEQYF
TRBJ2-3 | - | TRBV28 | - | TGTGCCAGCAGTTTGGGGGGGGCGCGGACAGATACGCAGTATTTT | CASSLGGARTDTQYF
TRBJ2-5 | once | TRBV11-2 | - | TGTGCCAGCAGCTTAGCCGGGGGACCTCAAGAGACCCAGTACTTC | CASSLAGGPQETQYF